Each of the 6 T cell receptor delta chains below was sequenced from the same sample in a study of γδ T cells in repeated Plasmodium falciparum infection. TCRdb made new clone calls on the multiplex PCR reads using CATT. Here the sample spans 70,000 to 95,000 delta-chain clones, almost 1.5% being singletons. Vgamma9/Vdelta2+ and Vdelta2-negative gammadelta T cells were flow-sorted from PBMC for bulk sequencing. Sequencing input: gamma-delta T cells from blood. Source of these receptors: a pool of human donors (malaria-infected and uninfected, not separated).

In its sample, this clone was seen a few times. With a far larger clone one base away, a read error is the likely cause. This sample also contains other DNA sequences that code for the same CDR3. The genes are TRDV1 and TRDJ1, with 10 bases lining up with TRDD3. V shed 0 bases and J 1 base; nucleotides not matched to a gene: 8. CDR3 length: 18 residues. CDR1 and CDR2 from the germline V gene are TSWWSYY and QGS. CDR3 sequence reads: CALGELSVMGDTTDKLIF. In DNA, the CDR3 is TGTGCTCTTGGGGAACTTTCAGTCATGGGGGATACCACCGATAAACTCATCTTT.

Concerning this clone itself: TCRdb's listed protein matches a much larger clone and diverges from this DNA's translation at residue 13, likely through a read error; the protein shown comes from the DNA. The CDR3 reads CALGDALPSYQVPGDFGYTDKLIF. In DNA, the CDR3 is TGTGCTCTTGGGGATGCGCTTCCTTCCTACCAGGTACCGGGGGACTTCGGGTACACCGATAAACTCATCTTT. The rearrangement uses TRDV1 and TRDJ1; 9 bases are a match to TRDD2. The J gene comes from matching the DNA to germline here; TCRdb lacks it. The CDR3 has 24 residues. CDR1 and CDR2 from the germline V gene are TSWWSYY and QGS. Trimming cost V 3 bases and J 0 bases; bases outside gene matches: 29.

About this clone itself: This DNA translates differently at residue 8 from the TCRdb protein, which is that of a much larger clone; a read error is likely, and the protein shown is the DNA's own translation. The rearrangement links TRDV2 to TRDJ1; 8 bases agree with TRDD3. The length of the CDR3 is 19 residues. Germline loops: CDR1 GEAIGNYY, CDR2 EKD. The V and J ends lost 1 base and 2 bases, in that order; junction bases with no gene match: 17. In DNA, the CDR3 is TGTGCCTGTGACACGGATAGAAAACTGGGGGGGTGGAGTACCGATAAACTCATCTTT. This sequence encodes CACDTDRKLGGWSTDKLIF.

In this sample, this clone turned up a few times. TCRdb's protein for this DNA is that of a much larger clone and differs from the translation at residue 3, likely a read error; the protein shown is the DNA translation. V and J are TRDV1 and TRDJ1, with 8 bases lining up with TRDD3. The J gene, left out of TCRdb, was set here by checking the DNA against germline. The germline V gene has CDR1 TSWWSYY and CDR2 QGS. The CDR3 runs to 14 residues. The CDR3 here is CAPGAGYANDKLIF. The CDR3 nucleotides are TGTGCTCCTGGGGCGGGATACGCCAACGATAAACTCATCTTT.

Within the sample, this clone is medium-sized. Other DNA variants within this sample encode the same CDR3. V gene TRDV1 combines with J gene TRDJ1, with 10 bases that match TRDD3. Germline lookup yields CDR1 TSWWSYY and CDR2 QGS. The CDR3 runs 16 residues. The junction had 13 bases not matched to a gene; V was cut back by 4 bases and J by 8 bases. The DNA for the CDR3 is TGTGCTCTTGGGGGCCTCCCGAGGGGGGGGATACGCAAACTCATCTTT. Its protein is CALGGLPRGGIRKLIF.

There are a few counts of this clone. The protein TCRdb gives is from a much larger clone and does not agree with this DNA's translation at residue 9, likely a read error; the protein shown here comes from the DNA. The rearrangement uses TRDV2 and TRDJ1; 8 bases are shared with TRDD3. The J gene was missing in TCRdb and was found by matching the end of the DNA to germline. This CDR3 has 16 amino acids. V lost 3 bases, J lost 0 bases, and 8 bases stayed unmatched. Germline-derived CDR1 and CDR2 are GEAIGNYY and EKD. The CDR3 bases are TGTGCCTGTGACCCACTGGGGGTCCCGTACACCGATAAACTCATCTTT. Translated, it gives CACDPLGVPYTDKLIF.